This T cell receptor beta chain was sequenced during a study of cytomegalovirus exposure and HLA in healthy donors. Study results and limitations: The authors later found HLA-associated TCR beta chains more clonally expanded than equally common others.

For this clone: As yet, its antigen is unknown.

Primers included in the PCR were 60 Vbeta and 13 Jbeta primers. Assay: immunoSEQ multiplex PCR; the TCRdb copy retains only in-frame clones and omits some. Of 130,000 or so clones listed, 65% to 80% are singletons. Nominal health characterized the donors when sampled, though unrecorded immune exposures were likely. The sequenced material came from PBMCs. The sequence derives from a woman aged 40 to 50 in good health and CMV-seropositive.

This chain's CDR3 is CSVVDRGTSDSQNNEQFF. CDR3 bases: TGCAGCGTCGTTGATCGCGGGACTAGCGATTCCCAAAACAATGAGCAGTTCTTC. J is TRBJ2-1 and V is TRBV29-1; 10 bases match TRBD2. Trimming took 6 bases from V and 5 from J; bases not matched to a gene: 19. The CDR3 sequence is 18 residues long. Germline V gene sequence: CDR1 SQVTM, CDR2 ANQGSEA.